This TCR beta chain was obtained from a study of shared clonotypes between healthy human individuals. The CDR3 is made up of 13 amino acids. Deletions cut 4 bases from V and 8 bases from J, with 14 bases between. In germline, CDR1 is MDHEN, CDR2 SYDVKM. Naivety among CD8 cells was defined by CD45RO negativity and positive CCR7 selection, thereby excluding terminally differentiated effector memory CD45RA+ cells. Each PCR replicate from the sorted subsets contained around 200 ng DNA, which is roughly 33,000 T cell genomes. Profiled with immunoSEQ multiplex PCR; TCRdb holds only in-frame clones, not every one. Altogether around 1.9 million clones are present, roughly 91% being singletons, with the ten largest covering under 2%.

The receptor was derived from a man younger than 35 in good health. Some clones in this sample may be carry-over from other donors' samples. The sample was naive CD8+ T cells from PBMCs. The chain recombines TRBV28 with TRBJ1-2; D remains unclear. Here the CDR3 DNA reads TGTGCCAGCAGTTACCCAGAGGGCGGCGGCTACACCTTC. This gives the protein CASSYPEGGGYTF.